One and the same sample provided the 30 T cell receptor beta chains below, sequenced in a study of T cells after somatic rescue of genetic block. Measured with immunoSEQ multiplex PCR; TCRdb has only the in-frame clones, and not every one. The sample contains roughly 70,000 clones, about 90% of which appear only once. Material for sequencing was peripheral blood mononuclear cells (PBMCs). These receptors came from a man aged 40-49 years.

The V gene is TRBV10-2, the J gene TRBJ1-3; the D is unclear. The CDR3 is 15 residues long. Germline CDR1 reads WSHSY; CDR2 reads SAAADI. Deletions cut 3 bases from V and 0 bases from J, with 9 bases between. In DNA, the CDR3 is TGCGCCAGCAGTGATGTGTTATACTCTGGAAACACCATATATTTT. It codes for CASSDVLYSGNTIYF.

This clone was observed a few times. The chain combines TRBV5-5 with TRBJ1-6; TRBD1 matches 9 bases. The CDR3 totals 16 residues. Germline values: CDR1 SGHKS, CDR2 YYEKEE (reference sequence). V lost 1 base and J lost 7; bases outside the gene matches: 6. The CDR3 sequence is CASSLRPTGGNSPLHF. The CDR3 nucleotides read TGTGCCAGCAGCTTGAGGCCGACAGGGGGAAATTCACCCCTCCACTTT.

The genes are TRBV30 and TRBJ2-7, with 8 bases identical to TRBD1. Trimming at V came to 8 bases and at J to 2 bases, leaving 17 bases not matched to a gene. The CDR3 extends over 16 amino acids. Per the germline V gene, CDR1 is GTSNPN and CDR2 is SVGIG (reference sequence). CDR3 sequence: CAASGGSSLLTYEQYF. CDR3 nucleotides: TGTGCCGCCTCAGGGGGCTCCTCTCTCTTGACCTACGAGCAGTACTTC.

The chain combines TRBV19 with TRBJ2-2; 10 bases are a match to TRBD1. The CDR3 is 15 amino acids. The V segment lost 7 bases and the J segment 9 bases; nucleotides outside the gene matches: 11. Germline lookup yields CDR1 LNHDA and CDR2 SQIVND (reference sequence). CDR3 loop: CASTLGTGEHRELFF. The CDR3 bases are TGTGCCAGTACCCTCGGGACAGGGGAACACCGGGAGCTGTTTTTT.

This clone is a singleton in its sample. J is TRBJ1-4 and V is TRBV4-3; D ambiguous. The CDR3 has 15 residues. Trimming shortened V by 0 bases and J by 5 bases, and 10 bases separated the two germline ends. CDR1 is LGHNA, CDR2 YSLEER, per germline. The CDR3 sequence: CASSQDGRANEKLFF. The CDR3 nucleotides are TGCGCCAGCAGCCAAGATGGACGAGCGAATGAAAAACTGTTTTTT.

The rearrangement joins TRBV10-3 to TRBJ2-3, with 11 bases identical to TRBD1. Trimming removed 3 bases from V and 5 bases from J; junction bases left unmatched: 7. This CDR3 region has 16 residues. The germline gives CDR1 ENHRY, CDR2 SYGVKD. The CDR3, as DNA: TGTGCCATCAGTGAACCCGGGACAGGGGGTGGAGATACGCAGTATTTT. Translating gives CAISEPGTGGGDTQYF.

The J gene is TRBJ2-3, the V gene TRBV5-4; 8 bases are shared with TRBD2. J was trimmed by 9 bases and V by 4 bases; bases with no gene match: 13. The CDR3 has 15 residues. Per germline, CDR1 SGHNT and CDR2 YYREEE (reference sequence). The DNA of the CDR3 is TGTGCCAGCAGCCCCCCGGGGACTAGAGATTCCACGCAGTATTTT. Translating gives CASSPPGTRDSTQYF.

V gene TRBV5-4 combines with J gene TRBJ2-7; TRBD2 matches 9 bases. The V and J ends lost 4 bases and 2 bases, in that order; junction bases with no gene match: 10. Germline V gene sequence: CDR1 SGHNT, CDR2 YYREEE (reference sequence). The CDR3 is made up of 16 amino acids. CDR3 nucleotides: TGTGCCAGCAGCCCTGGGCTGACTAGCGGAGCCTACGAGCAGTACTTC. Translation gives CASSPGLTSGAYEQYF.

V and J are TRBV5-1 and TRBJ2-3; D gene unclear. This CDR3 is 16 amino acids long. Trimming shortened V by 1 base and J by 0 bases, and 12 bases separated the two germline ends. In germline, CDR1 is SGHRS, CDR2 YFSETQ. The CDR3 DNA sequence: TGCGCCAGCAGCTTGCGCCTGGCGAGAAGCACAGATACGCAGTATTTT. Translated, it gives CASSLRLARSTDTQYF.

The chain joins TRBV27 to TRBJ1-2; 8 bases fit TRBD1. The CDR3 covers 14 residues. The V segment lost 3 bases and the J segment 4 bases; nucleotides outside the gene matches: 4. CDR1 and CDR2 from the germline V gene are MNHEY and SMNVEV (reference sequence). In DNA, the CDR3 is TGTGCCAGCAGTTTTAACAGGGGGGCCTATGGCTACACCTTC. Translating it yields CASSFNRGAYGYTF.

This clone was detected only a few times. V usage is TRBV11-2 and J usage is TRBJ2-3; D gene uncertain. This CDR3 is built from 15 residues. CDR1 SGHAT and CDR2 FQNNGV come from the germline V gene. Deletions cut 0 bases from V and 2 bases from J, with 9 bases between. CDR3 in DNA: TGTGCCAGCAGCTTAGATAGGGAACCCACAGATACGCAGTATTTT. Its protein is CASSLDREPTDTQYF.

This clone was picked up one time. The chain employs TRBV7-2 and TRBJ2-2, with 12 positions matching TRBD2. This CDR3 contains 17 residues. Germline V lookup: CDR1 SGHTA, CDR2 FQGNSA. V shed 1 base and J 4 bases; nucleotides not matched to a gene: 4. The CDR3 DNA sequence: TGTGCCAGCAGCTTAGGACTAGCGGGAGTCGGCACCGGGGAGCTGTTTTTT. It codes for CASSLGLAGVGTGELFF.

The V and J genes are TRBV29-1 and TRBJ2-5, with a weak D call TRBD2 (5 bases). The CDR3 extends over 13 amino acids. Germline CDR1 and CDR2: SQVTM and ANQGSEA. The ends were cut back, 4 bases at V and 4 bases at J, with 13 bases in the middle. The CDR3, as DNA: TGCAGCGTTGCCGGGCTCCGGGGAGAGACCCAGTACTTC. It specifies CSVAGLRGETQYF.

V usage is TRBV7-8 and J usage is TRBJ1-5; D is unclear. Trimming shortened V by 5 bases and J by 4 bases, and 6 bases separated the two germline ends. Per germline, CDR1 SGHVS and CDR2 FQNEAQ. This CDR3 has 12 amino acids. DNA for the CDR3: TGTGCCAGCAGCCAGGATAATCAGCCCCAGCATTTT. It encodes CASSQDNQPQHF.

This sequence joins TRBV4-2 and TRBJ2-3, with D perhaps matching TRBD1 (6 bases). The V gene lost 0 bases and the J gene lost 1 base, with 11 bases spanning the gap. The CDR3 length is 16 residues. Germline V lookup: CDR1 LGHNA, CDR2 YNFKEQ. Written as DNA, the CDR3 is TGTGCCAGCAGCCAAGAACAGGGTCGGGGCACAGATACGCAGTATTTT. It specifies CASSQEQGRGTDTQYF.

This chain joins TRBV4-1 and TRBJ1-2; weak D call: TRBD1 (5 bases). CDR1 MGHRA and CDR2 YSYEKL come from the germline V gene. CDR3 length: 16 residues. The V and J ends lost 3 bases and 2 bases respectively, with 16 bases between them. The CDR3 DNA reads TGCGCCAGCAGCCACCCTCCTCGCCGGGGCAACTATGGCTACACCTTC. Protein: CASSHPPRRGNYGYTF.

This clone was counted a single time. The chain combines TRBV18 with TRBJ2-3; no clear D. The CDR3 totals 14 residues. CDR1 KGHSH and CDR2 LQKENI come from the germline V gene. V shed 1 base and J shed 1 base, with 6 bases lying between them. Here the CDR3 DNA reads TGTGCCAGCTCACCACTGGACGGCACAGATACGCAGTATTTT. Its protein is CASSPLDGTDTQYF.

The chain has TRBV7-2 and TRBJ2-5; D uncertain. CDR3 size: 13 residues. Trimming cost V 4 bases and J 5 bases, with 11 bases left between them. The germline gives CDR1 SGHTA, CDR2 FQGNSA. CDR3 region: CASSSRQRETQYF. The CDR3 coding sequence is TGTGCCAGCAGCTCGCGCCAACGGGAGACCCAGTACTTC.

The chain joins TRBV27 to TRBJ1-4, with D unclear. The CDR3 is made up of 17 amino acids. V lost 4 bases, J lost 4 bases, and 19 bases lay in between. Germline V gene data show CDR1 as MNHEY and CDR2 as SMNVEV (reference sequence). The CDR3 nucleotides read TGTGCCAGCAGTTCTGCCCACCTGGGTCAGATTAATGAAAAACTGTTTTTT. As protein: CASSSAHLGQINEKLFF.

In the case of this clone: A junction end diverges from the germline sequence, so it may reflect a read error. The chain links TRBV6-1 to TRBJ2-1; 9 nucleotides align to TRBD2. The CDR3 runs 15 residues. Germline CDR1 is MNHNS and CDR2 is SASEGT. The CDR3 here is CASSGESGGYNGQFF. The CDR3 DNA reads TGTGCCAGCAGCGGAGAGAGCGGGGGGTACAATGGGCAGTTCTTC.

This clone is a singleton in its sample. The CDR3 here is CASSLLGEGQETQYF. In DNA, the CDR3 is TGCGCCAGCAGCTTGTTAGGGGAGGGCCAAGAGACCCAGTACTTC. The chain joins TRBV5-1 to TRBJ2-5, with 7 bases lining up with TRBD2. V shed 1 base, J shed 1 base, and the junction held 4 bases outside the gene matches. The germline CDR1 and CDR2 sequences are SGHRS and YFSETQ. CDR3 length: 15 amino acids.

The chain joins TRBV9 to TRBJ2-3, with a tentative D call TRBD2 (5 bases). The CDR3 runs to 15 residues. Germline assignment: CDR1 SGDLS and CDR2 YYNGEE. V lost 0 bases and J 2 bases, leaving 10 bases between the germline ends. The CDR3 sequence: CASSVGLAVTDTQYF. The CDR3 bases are TGTGCCAGCAGCGTAGGCCTAGCCGTCACAGATACGCAGTATTTT.

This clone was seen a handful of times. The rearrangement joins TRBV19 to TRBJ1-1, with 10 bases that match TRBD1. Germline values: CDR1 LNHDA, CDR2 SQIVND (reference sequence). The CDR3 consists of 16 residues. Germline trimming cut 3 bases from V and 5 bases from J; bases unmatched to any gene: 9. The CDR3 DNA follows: TGTGCCAGTAGTATCACCCCCGGGACAGGGGATACTGAAGCTTTCTTT. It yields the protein CASSITPGTGDTEAFF.

CDR3 DNA sequence: TGTGCCAGCAGCCCGTGGACAGGCGGGGGAGAGACCCAGTACTTC. As protein: CASSPWTGGGETQYF. This chain joins TRBV7-9 and TRBJ2-5; either TRBD1 or TRBD2 may fit D (7 bases each). V gave up 5 bases and J gave up 4 bases, with 17 bases separating them. This CDR3 is built from 15 residues. The V gene's germline CDR1 is SEHNR and CDR2 FQNEAQ (reference sequence).

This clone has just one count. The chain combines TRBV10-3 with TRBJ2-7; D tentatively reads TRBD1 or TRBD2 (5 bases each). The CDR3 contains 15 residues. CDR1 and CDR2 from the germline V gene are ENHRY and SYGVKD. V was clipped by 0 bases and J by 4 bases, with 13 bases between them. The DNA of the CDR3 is TGTGCCATCAGTGAGTCAGTGGGACCGGGGTACGAGCAGTACTTC. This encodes CAISESVGPGYEQYF.

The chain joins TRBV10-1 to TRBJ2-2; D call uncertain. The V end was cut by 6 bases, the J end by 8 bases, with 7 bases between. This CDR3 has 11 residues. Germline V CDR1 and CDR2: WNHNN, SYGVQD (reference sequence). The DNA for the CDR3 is TGCGCCAGCAGCGCCAGAGGGGAGCTGTTTTTT. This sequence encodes CASSARGELFF.

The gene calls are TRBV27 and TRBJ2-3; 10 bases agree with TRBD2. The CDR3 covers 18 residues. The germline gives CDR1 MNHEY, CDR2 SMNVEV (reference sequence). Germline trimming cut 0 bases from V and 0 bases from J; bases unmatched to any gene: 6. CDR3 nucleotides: TGTGCCAGCAGTTTATCGTACTTAGCGGGGGGCAGCACAGATACGCAGTATTTT. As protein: CASSLSYLAGGSTDTQYF.

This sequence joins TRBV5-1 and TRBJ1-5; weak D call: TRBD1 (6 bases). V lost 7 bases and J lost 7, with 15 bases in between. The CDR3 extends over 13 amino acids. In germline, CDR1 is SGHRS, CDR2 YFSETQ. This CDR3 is CASFQRGDQPQHF. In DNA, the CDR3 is TGCGCCAGCTTCCAAAGGGGGGACCAGCCCCAGCATTTT. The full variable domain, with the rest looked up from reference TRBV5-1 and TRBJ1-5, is KAGVTQTPRYLIKTRGQQVTLSCSPISGHRSVSWYQQTPGQGLQFLFEYFSETQRNKGNFPGRFSGRQFSNSRSEMNVSTLELGDSALYLCASFQRGDQPQHFGDGTRLSIL.

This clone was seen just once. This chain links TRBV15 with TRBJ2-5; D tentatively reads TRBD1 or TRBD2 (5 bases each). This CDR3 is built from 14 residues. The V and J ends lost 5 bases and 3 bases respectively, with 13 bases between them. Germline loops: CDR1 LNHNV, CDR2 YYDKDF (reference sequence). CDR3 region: CATSGGHLEETQYF. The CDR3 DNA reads TGTGCCACCAGCGGAGGACACCTAGAAGAGACCCAGTACTTC.

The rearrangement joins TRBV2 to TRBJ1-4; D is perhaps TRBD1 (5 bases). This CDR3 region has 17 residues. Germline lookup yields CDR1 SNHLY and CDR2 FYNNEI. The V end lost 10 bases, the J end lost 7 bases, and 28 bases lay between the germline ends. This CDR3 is CAKQLLIGEGRSEKLFF. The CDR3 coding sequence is TGTGCCAAGCAGCTCCTGATAGGGGAGGGGCGAAGTGAAAAACTGTTTTTT.